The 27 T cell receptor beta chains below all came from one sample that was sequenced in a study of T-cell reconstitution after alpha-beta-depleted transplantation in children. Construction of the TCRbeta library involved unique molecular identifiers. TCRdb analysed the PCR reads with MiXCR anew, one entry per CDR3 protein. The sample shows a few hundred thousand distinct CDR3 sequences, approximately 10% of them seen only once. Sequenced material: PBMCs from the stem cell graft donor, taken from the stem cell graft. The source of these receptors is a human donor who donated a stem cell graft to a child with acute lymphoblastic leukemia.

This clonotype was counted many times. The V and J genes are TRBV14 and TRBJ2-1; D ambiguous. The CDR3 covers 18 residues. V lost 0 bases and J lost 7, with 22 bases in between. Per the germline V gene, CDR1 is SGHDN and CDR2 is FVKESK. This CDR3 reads CASSQDDLLVLTGNEQFF. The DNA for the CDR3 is TGTGCCAGCAGCCAAGATGATCTTTTAGTACTTACCGGGAATGAGCAGTTCTTC.

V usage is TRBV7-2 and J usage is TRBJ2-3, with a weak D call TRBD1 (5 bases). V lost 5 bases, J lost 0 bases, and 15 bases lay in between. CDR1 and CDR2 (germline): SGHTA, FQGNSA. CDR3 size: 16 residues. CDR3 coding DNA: TGTGCCAGCAGCCCCCGGGTTCAGGGTAGCACAGATACGCAGTATTTT. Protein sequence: CASSPRVQGSTDTQYF.

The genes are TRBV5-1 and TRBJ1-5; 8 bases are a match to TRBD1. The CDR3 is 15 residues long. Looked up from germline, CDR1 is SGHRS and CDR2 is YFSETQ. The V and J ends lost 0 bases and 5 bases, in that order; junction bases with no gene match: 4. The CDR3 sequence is CASSLVAGGDQPQHF. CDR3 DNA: TGCGCCAGCAGCTTGGTCGCAGGGGGCGATCAGCCCCAGCATTTT.

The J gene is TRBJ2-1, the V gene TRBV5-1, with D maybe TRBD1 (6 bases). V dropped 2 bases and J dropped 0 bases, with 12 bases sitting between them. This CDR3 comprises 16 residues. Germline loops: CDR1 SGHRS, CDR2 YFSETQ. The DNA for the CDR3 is TGCGCCAGCAGCTTTCCTCAGGGGAGCTCCTACAATGAGCAGTTCTTC. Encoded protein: CASSFPQGSSYNEQFF.

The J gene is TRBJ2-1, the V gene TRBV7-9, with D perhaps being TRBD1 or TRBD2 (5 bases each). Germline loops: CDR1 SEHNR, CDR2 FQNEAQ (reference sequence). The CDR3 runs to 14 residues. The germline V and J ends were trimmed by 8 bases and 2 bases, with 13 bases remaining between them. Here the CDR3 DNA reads TGTGCCAGCCGGCCCAGAGGGGCCTACAATGAGCAGTTCTTC. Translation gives CASRPRGAYNEQFF.

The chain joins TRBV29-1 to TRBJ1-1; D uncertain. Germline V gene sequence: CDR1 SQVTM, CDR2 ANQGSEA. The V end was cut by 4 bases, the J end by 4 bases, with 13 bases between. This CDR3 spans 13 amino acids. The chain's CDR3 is CSVGVPAPTEAFF. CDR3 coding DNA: TGCAGCGTTGGGGTCCCAGCTCCCACTGAAGCTTTCTTT.

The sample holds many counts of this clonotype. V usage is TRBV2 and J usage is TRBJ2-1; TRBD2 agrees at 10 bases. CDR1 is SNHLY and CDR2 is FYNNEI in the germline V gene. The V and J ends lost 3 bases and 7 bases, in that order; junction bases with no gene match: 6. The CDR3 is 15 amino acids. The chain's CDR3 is CASSEQLAGVNEQFF. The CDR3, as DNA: TGTGCCAGCAGTGAGCAGCTAGCGGGAGTTAATGAGCAGTTCTTC.

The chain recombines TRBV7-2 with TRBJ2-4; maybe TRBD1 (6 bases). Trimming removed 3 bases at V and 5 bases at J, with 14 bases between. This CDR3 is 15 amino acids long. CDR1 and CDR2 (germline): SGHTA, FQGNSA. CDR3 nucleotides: TGTGCCAGCAGCTTGTCGGGACACGGCGAAAACATTCAGTACTTC. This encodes CASSLSGHGENIQYF.

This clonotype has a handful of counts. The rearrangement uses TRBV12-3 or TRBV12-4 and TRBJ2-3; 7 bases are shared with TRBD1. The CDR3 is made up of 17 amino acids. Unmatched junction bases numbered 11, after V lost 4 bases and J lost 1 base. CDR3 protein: CASSSPLTGAGTDTQYF. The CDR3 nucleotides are TGTGCCAGCAGTTCCCCTCTTACAGGGGCCGGCACAGATACGCAGTATTTT.

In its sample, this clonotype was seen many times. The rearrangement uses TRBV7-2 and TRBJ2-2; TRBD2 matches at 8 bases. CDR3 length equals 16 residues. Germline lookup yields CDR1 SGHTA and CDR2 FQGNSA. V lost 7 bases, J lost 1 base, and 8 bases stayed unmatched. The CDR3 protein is CASTPISGMNTGELFF. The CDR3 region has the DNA TGTGCCAGCACCCCAATTAGCGGGATGAACACCGGGGAGCTGTTTTTT.

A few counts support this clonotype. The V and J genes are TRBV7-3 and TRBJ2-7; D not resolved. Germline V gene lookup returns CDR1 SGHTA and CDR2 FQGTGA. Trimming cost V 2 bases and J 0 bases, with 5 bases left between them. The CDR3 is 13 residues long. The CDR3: CASSLEFSYEQYF. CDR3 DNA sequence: TGTGCCAGCAGCTTAGAGTTCTCCTACGAGCAGTACTTC.

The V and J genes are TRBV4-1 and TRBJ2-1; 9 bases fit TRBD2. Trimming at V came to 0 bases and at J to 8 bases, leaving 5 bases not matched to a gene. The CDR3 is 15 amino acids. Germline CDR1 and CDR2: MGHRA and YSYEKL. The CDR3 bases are TGCGCCAGCAGCCAAGATCCTAGCGGGATTTATGAGCAGTTCTTC. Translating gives CASSQDPSGIYEQFF.

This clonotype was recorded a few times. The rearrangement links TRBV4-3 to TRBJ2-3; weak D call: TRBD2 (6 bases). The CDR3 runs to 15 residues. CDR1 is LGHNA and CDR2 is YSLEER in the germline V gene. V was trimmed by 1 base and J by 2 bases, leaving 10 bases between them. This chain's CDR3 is CASSQVASVTDTQYF. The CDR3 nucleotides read TGCGCCAGCAGCCAAGTCGCTAGCGTCACAGATACGCAGTATTTT.

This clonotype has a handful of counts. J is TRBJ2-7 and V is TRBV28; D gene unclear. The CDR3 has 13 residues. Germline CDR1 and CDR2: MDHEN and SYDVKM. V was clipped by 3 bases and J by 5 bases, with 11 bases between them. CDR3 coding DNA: TGTGCCAGCAGTTTGTCAAGGGCCCACGAGCAGTACTTC. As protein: CASSLSRAHEQYF.

In DNA form, the CDR3 reads TGTGCCAGCAGCCAAGGACTAGCGGGAGAGGGTGAGCAGTTCTTC. Its protein is CASSQGLAGEGEQFF. V usage is TRBV28 and J usage is TRBJ2-1, with 13 bases fitting TRBD2. The CDR3 covers 15 residues. V shed 6 bases, J shed 9 bases, and the junction held 8 bases outside the gene matches. CDR1 is MDHEN, CDR2 SYDVKM, per germline.

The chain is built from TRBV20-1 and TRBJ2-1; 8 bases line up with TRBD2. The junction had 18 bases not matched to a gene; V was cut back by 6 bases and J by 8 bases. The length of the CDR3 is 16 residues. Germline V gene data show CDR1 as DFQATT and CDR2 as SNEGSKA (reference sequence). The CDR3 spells CSATGLGGGIGDEQFF. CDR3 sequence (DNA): TGCAGTGCGACGGGACTAGGGGGAGGCATTGGGGATGAGCAGTTCTTC.

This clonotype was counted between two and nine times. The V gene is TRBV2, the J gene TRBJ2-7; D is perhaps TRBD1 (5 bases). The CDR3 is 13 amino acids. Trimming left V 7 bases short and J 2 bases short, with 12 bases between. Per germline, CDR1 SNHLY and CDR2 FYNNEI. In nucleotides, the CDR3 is TGTGCCAGCAAAGCACAGGAGCCCTACGAGCAGTACTTC. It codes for CASKAQEPYEQYF.

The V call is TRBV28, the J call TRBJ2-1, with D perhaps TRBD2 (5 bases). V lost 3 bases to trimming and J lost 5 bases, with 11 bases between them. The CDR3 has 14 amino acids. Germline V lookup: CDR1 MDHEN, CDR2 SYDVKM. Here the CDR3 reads CASSFRDGDNEQFF. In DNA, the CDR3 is TGTGCCAGCAGTTTCCGGGATGGGGACAATGAGCAGTTCTTC.

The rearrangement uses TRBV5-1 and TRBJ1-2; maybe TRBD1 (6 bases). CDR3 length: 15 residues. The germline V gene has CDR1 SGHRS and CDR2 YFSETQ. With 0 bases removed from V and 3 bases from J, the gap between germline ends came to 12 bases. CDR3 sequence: CASSLDPGAYYGYTF. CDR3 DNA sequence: TGCGCCAGCAGCTTGGACCCGGGGGCGTACTATGGCTACACCTTC.

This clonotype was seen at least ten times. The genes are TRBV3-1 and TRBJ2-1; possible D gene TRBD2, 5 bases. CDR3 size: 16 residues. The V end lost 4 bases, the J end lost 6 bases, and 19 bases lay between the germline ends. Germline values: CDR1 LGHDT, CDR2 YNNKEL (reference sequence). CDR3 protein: CASSPWSSGLSNEQFF. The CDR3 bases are TGTGCCAGCAGCCCTTGGTCAAGCGGTCTATCCAATGAGCAGTTCTTC.

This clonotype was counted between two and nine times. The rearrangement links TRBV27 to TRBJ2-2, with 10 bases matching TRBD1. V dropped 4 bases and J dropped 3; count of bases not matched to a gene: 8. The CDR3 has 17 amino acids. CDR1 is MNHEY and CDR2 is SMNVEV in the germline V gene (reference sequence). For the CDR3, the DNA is TGTGCCAGCAGTTCCATACGACAGGGGGCGTACACCGGGGAGCTGTTTTTT. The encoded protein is CASSSIRQGAYTGELFF.

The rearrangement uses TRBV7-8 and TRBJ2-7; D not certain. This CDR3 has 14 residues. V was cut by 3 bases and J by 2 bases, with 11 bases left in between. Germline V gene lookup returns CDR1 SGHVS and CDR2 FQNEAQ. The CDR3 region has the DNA TGTGCCAGCAGCTTCCGACTGAAAACCTACGAGCAGTACTTC. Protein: CASSFRLKTYEQYF.

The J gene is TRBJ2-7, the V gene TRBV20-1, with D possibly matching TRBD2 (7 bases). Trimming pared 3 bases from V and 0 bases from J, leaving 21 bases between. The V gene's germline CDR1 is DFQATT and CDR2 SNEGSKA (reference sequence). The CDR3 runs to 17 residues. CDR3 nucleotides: TGCAGTGCTAGTAGGCGGGAAGGGGGGGTTATCTCCTACGAGCAGTACTTC. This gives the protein CSASRREGGVISYEQYF.

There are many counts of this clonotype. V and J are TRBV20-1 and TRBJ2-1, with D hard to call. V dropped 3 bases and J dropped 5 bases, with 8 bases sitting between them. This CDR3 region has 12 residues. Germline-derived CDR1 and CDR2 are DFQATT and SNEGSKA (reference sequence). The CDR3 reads CSASWVNNEQFF. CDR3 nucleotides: TGCAGTGCTAGTTGGGTGAACAATGAGCAGTTCTTC.

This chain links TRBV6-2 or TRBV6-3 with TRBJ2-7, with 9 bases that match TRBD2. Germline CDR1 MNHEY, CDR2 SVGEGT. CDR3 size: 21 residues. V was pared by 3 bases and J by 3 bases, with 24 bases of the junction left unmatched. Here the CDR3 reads CASSYDLSGGQTSKKVYEQYF. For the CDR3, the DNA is TGTGCCAGCAGTTATGACCTTAGCGGGGGACAGACTTCTAAGAAGGTCTACGAGCAGTACTTC.

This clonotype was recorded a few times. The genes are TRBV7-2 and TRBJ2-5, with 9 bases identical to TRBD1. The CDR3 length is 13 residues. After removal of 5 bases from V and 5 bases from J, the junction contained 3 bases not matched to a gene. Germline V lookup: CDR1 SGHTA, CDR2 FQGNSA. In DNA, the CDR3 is TGTGCCAGCAGCCAGGACAGGGGTGAGACCCAGTACTTC. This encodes CASSQDRGETQYF.

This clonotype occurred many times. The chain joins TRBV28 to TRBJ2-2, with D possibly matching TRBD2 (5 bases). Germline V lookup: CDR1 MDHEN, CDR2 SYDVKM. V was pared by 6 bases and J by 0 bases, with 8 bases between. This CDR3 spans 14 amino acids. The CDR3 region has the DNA TGTGCCAGCAGCTTAGCGCCGAACACCGGGGAGCTGTTTTTT. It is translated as CASSLAPNTGELFF.